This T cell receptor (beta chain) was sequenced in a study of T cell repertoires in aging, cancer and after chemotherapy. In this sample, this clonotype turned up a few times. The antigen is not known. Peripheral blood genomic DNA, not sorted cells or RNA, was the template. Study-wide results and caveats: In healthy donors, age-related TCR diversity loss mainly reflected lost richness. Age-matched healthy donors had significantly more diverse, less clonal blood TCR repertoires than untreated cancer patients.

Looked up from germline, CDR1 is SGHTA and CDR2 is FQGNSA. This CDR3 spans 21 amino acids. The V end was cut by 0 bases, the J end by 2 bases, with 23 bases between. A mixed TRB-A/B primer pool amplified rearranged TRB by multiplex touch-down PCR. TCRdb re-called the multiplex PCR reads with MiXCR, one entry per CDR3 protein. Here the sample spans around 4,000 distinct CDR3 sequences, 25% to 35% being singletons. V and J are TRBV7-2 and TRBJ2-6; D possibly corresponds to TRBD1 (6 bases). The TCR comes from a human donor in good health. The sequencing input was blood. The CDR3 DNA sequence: TGTGCCAGCAGCTTAGCGGGGACAAGTTTTAATCCCAGCCCTGGGGCCAACGTCCTGACTTTC. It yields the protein CASSLAGTSFNPSPGANVLTF.